These 26 T cell receptor beta chains came from one sample sequenced in a study of control samples from healthy donors and cancer patients. Libraries were prepared by immunoSEQ multiplex PCR; TCRdb keeps only in-frame clonotypes and omits some of them. Among 63,000 or so clones listed, roughly 87% were seen once. The sample consisted of PBMCs. All receptors derive from a man aged 55 to 70 with colorectal cancer.

This rearrangement joins TRBV4-3 to TRBJ1-2, with TRBD1 matching 8 bases. This CDR3 is 13 amino acids long. Germline loops: CDR1 LGHNA, CDR2 YSLEER. V gave up 5 bases and J gave up 6 bases; unmatched junction bases: 5. In nucleotides, the CDR3 is TGCGCCAGCAGCACCCGGACAGGGAATGGCTACACCTTC. Translated, it gives CASSTRTGNGYTF.

The sample holds a few counts of this clone. The gene calls are TRBV11-3 and TRBJ1-5, with TRBD1 matching 12 bases. Germline lookup yields CDR1 SGHNT and CDR2 YENEEA. V was pared by 3 bases and J by 2 bases, with 5 bases of the junction left unmatched. CDR3 length: 17 residues. The CDR3 spells CASSFSGTGGGNQPQHF. The CDR3 nucleotides are TGTGCCAGCAGCTTCTCCGGGACAGGGGGCGGCAATCAGCCCCAGCATTTT.

This chain uses TRBV6-5 with TRBJ2-7; unclear D gene. The germline V gene encodes CDR1 MNHEY and CDR2 SVGAGI. This CDR3 has 14 amino acids. Trimming cost V 0 bases and J 2 bases, with 8 bases left between them. CDR3 residues: CASSYSVGAYEQYF. The CDR3 DNA sequence: TGTGCCAGCAGTTACTCGGTTGGGGCCTACGAGCAGTACTTC.

The count of this clone is one. The rearrangement links TRBV4-3 to TRBJ2-7; the D call may be TRBD1 or TRBD2 (7 bases each). From germline, CDR1 is LGHNA and CDR2 YSLEER. This CDR3 is 16 amino acids long. V lost 4 bases and J 0 bases, leaving 16 bases between the germline ends. Here the CDR3 reads CASSPNRGGLSYEQYF. The DNA for the CDR3 is TGCGCCAGCAGCCCTAACAGGGGAGGGCTCTCCTACGAGCAGTACTTC.

The V gene is TRBV11-2, the J gene TRBJ2-7, with D tentatively TRBD1 (6 bases). The V end was cut by 0 bases, the J end by 4 bases, with 19 bases between. Per the germline V gene, CDR1 is SGHAT and CDR2 is FQNNGV. The CDR3 is made up of 17 amino acids. As DNA, the CDR3 is TGTGCCAGCAGCTTAGAGGTCTGGGCAGGGGAACGGTACGAGCAGTACTTC. The encoded protein is CASSLEVWAGERYEQYF. The full variable domain, in which reference TRBV11-2 and TRBJ2-7 provide the parts outside the CDR3, is EAGVAQSPRYKIIEKRQSVAFWCNPISGHATLYWYQQILGQGPKLLIQFQNNGVVDDSQLPKDRFSAERLKGVDSTLKIQPAKLEDSAVYLCASSLEVWAGERYEQYFGPGTRLTVT.

This chain uses TRBV7-9 with TRBJ2-5, with D tentatively TRBD1 or TRBD2 (5 bases each). Trimming removed 6 bases from V and 4 bases from J, with 9 bases in between. In germline, CDR1 is SEHNR, CDR2 FQNEAQ (reference sequence). The CDR3 length is 12 residues. The CDR3 is CASRAGGETQYF. The CDR3 coding sequence is TGTGCCAGCAGGGCTGGGGGAGAGACCCAGTACTTC.

This clone was counted between two and nine times. The chain recombines TRBV6-5 with TRBJ2-2; D unclear. The CDR3 has 14 residues. From germline, CDR1 is MNHEY and CDR2 SVGAGI. V was shortened by 6 bases and J by 7 bases, with 15 bases between the two germline ends. CDR3 sequence reads: CASRVRGSGGELFF. The DNA for the CDR3 is TGTGCCAGCAGAGTCCGAGGTTCTGGCGGGGAGCTGTTTTTT.

CDR3 in DNA: TGTGCCAGCAGCTACATACTAGCGCCAGAAGAGACCCAGTACTTC. Translated: CASSYILAPEETQYF. The V and J genes are TRBV13 and TRBJ2-5, with 7 bases aligning to TRBD2. The junction had 8 bases not matched to a gene; V was cut back by 4 bases and J by 3 bases. This CDR3 has 15 residues. Germline V gene sequence: CDR1 PRHDT, CDR2 FYEKMQ (reference sequence).

The chain joins TRBV5-1 to TRBJ2-3; D is perhaps TRBD2 (6 bases). This CDR3 region has 16 residues. The V gene lost 0 bases and the J gene lost 5 bases, with 16 bases spanning the gap. Germline V gene lookup returns CDR1 SGHRS and CDR2 YFSETQ. The CDR3 protein is CASSLEGLLHGDTQYF. The CDR3 coding sequence is TGCGCCAGCAGCTTGGAGGGACTCCTGCATGGAGATACGCAGTATTTT.

The J gene is TRBJ2-3, the V gene TRBV19; 9 bases are shared with TRBD1. The CDR3 runs to 15 residues. CDR1 and CDR2 from the germline V gene are LNHDA and SQIVND (reference sequence). J lost 2 bases, V lost 5 bases, and 5 bases had no gene match. The CDR3 loop reads CASSPDRGFTDTQYF. For the CDR3, the DNA is TGTGCCAGTAGTCCAGACAGGGGGTTCACAGATACGCAGTATTTT.

The chain has TRBV4-1 and TRBJ2-2; either TRBD1 or TRBD2 may fit D (6 bases each). Germline V gives CDR1 MGHRA, CDR2 YSYEKL. Trimming removed 1 base from V and 4 bases from J, with 19 bases in between. The CDR3 extends over 18 amino acids. The CDR3 region is CASSQGPQRRGSTGELFF. For the CDR3, the DNA is TGCGCCAGCAGCCAAGGTCCACAGCGGAGGGGGTCCACCGGGGAGCTGTTTTTT.

The chain couples TRBV11-1 to TRBJ2-3, with TRBD2 matching over 7 bases. This CDR3 spans 15 amino acids. Germline V gene sequence: CDR1 SGHAT, CDR2 FQDESV (reference sequence). V lost 1 base to trimming and J lost 8 bases; unmatched junction nucleotides: 9. In DNA form, the CDR3 reads TGTGCCAGCAGCTTAGTGCGGGGGACCTCCGGTACGCAGTATTTT. As protein: CASSLVRGTSGTQYF.

CDR3 bases: TGTGCCAGCAGCCAAGATTCCCTTTCCTACGAGCAGTACTTC. Translating gives CASSQDSLSYEQYF. V usage is TRBV4-2 and J usage is TRBJ2-7, with unresolved D. Trimming left V 0 bases short and J 1 base short, with 7 bases between. This CDR3 comprises 14 residues. Per germline, CDR1 LGHNA and CDR2 YNFKEQ.

The J gene is TRBJ1-6, the V gene TRBV6-1; D call uncertain. Germline V lookup: CDR1 MNHNS, CDR2 SASEGT. V was shortened by 1 base and J by 8 bases, with 15 bases between the two germline ends. The CDR3 length is 16 residues. DNA of the CDR3: TGTGCCAGCAGTGAAGGGGGAGGGCTCCGGTATTCACCCCTCCACTTT. It yields the protein CASSEGGGLRYSPLHF.

The CDR3 DNA sequence: TGTGCCTGGAGTGTGGGGGCAGGATCTAATGAAAAACTGTTTTTT. Its protein is CAWSVGAGSNEKLFF. The V and J genes are TRBV30 and TRBJ1-4, with D possibly TRBD1 on 6 matching bases. The length of the CDR3 is 15 residues. From germline, CDR1 is GTSNPN and CDR2 SVGIG (reference sequence). V shed 0 bases and J shed 3 bases, with 11 bases lying between them.

This chain connects TRBV7-3 to TRBJ1-2, with a possible D match to TRBD1 (6 bases). This CDR3 contains 14 residues. CDR1 is SGHTA, CDR2 FQGTGA, per germline. The germline V and J ends were trimmed by 5 bases and 6 bases, with 16 bases remaining between them. The CDR3, as DNA: TGTGCCAGCAGCCTCAGGGGCCTAAATCATGGCTACACCTTC. Amino acids: CASSLRGLNHGYTF.

The rearrangement links TRBV20-1 to TRBJ1-2; D not resolved. V lost 3 bases, J lost 4 bases, and 18 bases lay in between. Germline V CDR1 and CDR2: DFQATT, SNEGSKA (reference sequence). The CDR3 has 15 amino acids. CDR3 in DNA: TGCAGTGCTAGTTTCTGGGCTGAGCTAGCCTATGGCTACACCTTC. Encoded protein: CSASFWAELAYGYTF.

This clone was recorded a few times. The chain is built from TRBV7-9 and TRBJ2-4; 7 bases are shared with TRBD1. Germline V CDR1 and CDR2: SEHNR, FQNEAQ (reference sequence). Trimming at V came to 1 base and at J to 0 bases, leaving 12 bases not matched to a gene. This CDR3 is 19 amino acids long. The CDR3 is CASSLVIPGQRSAKNIQYF. For the CDR3, the DNA is TGTGCCAGCAGCTTAGTTATACCGGGACAGAGGTCAGCCAAAAACATTCAGTACTTC.

This chain connects TRBV4-2 to TRBJ2-7; 11 positions match TRBD2. The germline gives CDR1 LGHNA, CDR2 YNFKEQ. Trimming took 4 bases from V and 4 from J; bases not matched to a gene: 12. The CDR3 length is 17 residues. The CDR3 reads CASSRTGTSGTLYEQYF. The CDR3 bases are TGTGCCAGCAGCCGTACCGGGACTAGCGGCACCCTGTACGAGCAGTACTTC.

The CDR3 reads CASSSLSGANVLTF. The CDR3 coding sequence is TGTGCCAGCAGTTCCCTTTCTGGGGCCAACGTCCTGACTTTC. The chain links TRBV6-6 to TRBJ2-6; D unresolved. Trimming pared 4 bases from V and 1 base from J, leaving 5 bases between. Germline V gene sequence: CDR1 MNHNY, CDR2 SVGAGI (reference sequence). The CDR3 runs 14 residues.

The rearrangement uses TRBV19 and TRBJ1-1, with D possibly being TRBD1 (6 bases). CDR1 is LNHDA, CDR2 SQIVND, per germline (reference sequence). V lost 3 bases and J 1 base, leaving 12 bases between the germline ends. The CDR3 sequence is 15 residues long. CDR3 bases: TGTGCCAGTAGTATCCAGACAGGAGGGAACACTGAAGCTTTCTTT. Translated, it gives CASSIQTGGNTEAFF.

The chain joins TRBV5-4 to TRBJ2-3; the match to TRBD1 covers 8 bases. This CDR3 is 16 amino acids long. The ends lost 1 base at V and 4 bases at J; junction bases unmatched: 8. Germline CDR1 SGHNT, CDR2 YYREEE (reference sequence). The CDR3 DNA is TGTGCCAGCAGCTTGCAGGGGGCGTTAGGGGCAGATACGCAGTATTTT. It codes for CASSLQGALGADTQYF.

The chain combines TRBV6-1 with TRBJ1-2; D is unresolved. V was cut by 2 bases and J by 6 bases, with 10 bases left in between. Per the germline V gene, CDR1 is MNHNS and CDR2 is SASEGT. The CDR3 has 13 amino acids. CDR3 sequence (DNA): TGTGCCAGCAGTGAAATTGGGATTGATGGCTACACCTTC. Residues: CASSEIGIDGYTF.

This chain uses TRBV19 with TRBJ1-1, with D possibly matching TRBD1 (6 bases). This CDR3 is built from 16 residues. The germline V gene has CDR1 LNHDA and CDR2 SQIVND (reference sequence). V gave up 5 bases and J gave up 0 bases, with 16 bases separating them. The CDR3 loop reads CASSPRTDLMNTEAFF. As DNA, the CDR3 is TGTGCCAGTAGTCCTAGGACAGACCTGATGAACACTGAAGCTTTCTTT.

The rearrangement links TRBV19 to TRBJ2-7, with 12 bases lining up with TRBD2. The CDR3 is made up of 18 amino acids. Trimming removed 1 base from V and 3 bases from J; junction bases left unmatched: 10. Germline V gene sequence: CDR1 LNHDA, CDR2 SQIVND (reference sequence). The CDR3 nucleotides are TGTGCCAGTAGTATAGTCACCCCCGGGACTAGCGGGCGCTACGAGCAGTACTTC. Its translation is CASSIVTPGTSGRYEQYF. Full variable domain (rest looked up from reference TRBV19 and TRBJ2-7): DGGITQSPKYLFRKEGQNVTLSCEQNLNHDAMYWYRQDPGQGLRLIYYSQIVNDFQKGDIAEGYSVSREKKESFPLTVTSAQKNPTAFYLCASSIVTPGTSGRYEQYFGPGTRLTVT.

V is TRBV28 and J is TRBJ2-5; D is uncertain. The germline V gene has CDR1 MDHEN and CDR2 SYDVKM. The CDR3 length is 14 residues. Trimming removed 6 bases from V and 5 bases from J, with 16 bases in between. The CDR3 DNA reads as TGTGCCAGCAGCCCAGCCGCCCAGTGGGAGACCCAGTACTTC. Encoded protein: CASSPAAQWETQYF.